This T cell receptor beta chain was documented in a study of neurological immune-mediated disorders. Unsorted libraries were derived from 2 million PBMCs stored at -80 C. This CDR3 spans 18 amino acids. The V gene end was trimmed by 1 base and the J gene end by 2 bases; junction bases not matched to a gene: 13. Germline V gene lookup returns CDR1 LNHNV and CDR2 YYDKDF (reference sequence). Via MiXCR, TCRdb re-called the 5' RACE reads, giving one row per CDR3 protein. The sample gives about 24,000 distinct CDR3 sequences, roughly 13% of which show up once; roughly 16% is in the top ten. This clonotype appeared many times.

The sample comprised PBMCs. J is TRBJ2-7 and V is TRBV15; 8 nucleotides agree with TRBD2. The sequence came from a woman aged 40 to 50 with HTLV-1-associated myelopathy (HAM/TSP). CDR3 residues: CATSRVGAGVREAYEQYF. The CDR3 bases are TGTGCCACCAGCAGAGTAGGGGCCGGCGTGCGGGAGGCCTACGAGCAGTACTTC.